The rows below give T cell receptor beta chains drawn from one sample of a study of CD8 T cells in ankylosing spondylitis. TCRdb reprocessed the 5' RACE reads via MiXCR and lists one record per CDR3 protein. The sample includes roughly 240,000 distinct CDR3 sequences, 32% of them seen just once. Sequenced input: blood, either unsorted or a sorted T cell fraction (not recorded which). Receptor source: a male donor with ankylosing spondylitis or in good health (not recorded which). Each CDR3 is given with its conserved first and last residue. Each record gives: V gene, J gene, CDR3 protein.

TRBV20-1,TRBJ2-2,CSASRQGLTTGELFF
TRBV6-5,TRBJ2-3,CASSYSGGGANTQYF
TRBV28,TRBJ2-7,CASSARLAGSLEQYF
TRBV12-3/TRBV12-4,TRBJ1-2,CASSLLGKMGNGYTF
TRBV20-1,TRBJ2-2,CSARDLRRPGELFF
TRBV7-9,TRBJ2-1,CATEGEYNEQFF
TRBV6-1,TRBJ2-6,CASSGDGNSGANVLTF
TRBV6-1,TRBJ2-3,CASSVGTGATDTQYF
TRBV20-1,TRBJ2-5,CSASGTGGQETQYF
TRBV5-1,TRBJ2-5,CASSLTTETQYF
TRBV29-1,TRBJ1-1,CSVVGVDTEAFF
TRBV12-3/TRBV12-4,TRBJ2-2,CASSFGTSGFTGELFF
TRBV7-3,TRBJ2-2,CASSPGLVATGELFF
TRBV5-1,TRBJ2-1,CASSLGHLGNEQFF
TRBV20-1,TRBJ2-7,CSARGQGALYEQYF
TRBV3-1,TRBJ2-7,CASSQVANEQYF
TRBV12-3/TRBV12-4,TRBJ2-7,CASRSRTGSYEQYF
TRBV12-3/TRBV12-4,TRBJ2-7,CASSWGRASSYEQYF
TRBV3-1,TRBJ2-3,CASSQDGGRADTQYF
TRBV7-2,TRBJ2-2,CASRPGTGLIGELFF
TRBV30,TRBJ2-7,CAWSPLSYEQYF
TRBV4-2,TRBJ2-3,CASSHGLAGADTQYF
TRBV12-3/TRBV12-4,TRBJ2-2,CASRRMLDVGELFF
TRBV20-1,TRBJ2-7,CSASTAREQYF
TRBV19,TRBJ2-1,CASSIRIYNEQFF
TRBV20-1,TRBJ2-3,CSARPGASGADTQYF
TRBV6-5,TRBJ2-7,CASSYMGQAYEQYF
TRBV7-7,TRBJ2-3,CASSLGGVRDTQYF
TRBV6-4,TRBJ2-3,CASSARLAGGPDTQYF
TRBV20-1,TRBJ2-7,CSAAGQGRDEQYF
TRBV7-2,TRBJ2-1,CASSSQIRTLEDEQFF
TRBV6-1,TRBJ1-6,CASTLRGLTYLNSPLHF
TRBV7-9,TRBJ1-2,CASSLGHSYGYTF
TRBV28,TRBJ1-2,CASSLGGTGPYGYTF
TRBV27,TRBJ2-7,CASRGDAAQQYF
TRBV20-1,TRBJ2-7,CSARDSGKSSYEQYF
TRBV29-1,TRBJ1-4,CSALTGFEKLFF
TRBV5-1,TRBJ2-1,CASSVGNNEQFF
TRBV29-1,TRBJ2-7,CSGLGGLDEQYF
TRBV5-6,TRBJ1-2,CASSLSGGYGYTF
TRBV10-3,TRBJ2-1,CAISEPTGQYSYNEQFF
TRBV12-3/TRBV12-4,TRBJ2-1,CASSSWDRDHNEQFF
TRBV20-1,TRBJ2-5,CSARSPGRMETQYF
TRBV10-3,TRBJ2-1,CAISESDAGGAYNEQFF
TRBV27,TRBJ1-4,CASSLTATVGEKLFF
TRBV12-3/TRBV12-4,TRBJ1-2,CASRGTGGNYGYTF
TRBV12-3/TRBV12-4,TRBJ2-7,CASSYPEQAGSYEQYF
TRBV20-1,TRBJ2-5,CSTLTGQVIQTQYF
TRBV10-3,TRBJ1-2,CATHAGEGVYGYTF
TRBV27,TRBJ1-5,CASSSPEGSSNQPQHF
TRBV5-6,TRBJ2-7,CASSEGWTYEQYF
TRBV12-3/TRBV12-4,TRBJ1-1,CASSFWVFDTEAFF
TRBV12-3/TRBV12-4,TRBJ1-2,CASSLGPYAYGYTF
TRBV6-1,TRBJ2-7,CASDPDRASSYEQYF
TRBV20-1,TRBJ2-3,CSASFGITDTQYF
TRBV7-2,TRBJ2-5,CASSNGRYGETQYF
TRBV20-1,TRBJ2-3,CSAAQSDTQYF
TRBV4-1,TRBJ2-7,CASSPVAGADYEQYF
TRBV6-1,TRBJ2-4,CASSQDRGKNIQYF
TRBV20-1,TRBJ2-3,CSVATSGTDTQYF